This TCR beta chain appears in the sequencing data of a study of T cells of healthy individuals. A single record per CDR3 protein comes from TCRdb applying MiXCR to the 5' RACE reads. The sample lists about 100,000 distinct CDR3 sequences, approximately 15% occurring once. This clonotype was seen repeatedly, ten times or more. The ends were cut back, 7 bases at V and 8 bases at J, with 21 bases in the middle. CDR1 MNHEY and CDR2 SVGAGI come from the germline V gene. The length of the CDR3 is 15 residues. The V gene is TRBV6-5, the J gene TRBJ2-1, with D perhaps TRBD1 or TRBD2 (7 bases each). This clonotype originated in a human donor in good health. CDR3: CASNQGWTRGHEQFF. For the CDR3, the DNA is TGTGCCAGCAACCAGGGGTGGACTAGGGGGCATGAGCAGTTCTTC.